This T cell receptor beta chain is drawn from a study of OX40 agonist ivuxolimab in advanced cancers. About the full investigation: Ivuxolimab was an agonistic, fully human IgG2 monoclonal antibody directed against OX40 (CD134), a costimulatory receptor. A male proportion of nearly 85% and a mean age of approximately 55 years, ranging from 23 to 79, were recorded for the dose-escalation cohort. The monotherapy dose-escalation portion (N ≈ 55 patients) of the phase I ivuxolimab trial is reported in the paper. Prior anti-PD-1, anti-PD-L1 or anti-CTLA-4 therapy was permitted, and about two fifths of dose-escalation patients had received checkpoint inhibitors. Of the roughly 53 patients in dose escalation, approximately 20 had hepatocellular carcinoma, around 15 had melanoma, 9 had renal cell carcinoma and 9 had head and neck cancer. Peripheral TCRbeta sequencing aimed to test whether ivuxolimab altered TCR sequence diversity and caused clonal T-cell expansion. Intravenous ivuxolimab was administered to patients every 2 weeks at six dose levels: 0.01, 0.1, 0.3, 1.5, 3 and 10 mg/kg. Partial responses occurred in three dose-escalation patients, of whom one had hepatocellular carcinoma and two had cutaneous melanoma.

The trial excluded patients who had a history of autoimmune disease or were on systemic immunosuppression. In every dose cohort, peripheral blood was drawn for TCR sequencing at baseline, cycle 4 day 1, and cycle 7 day 1. The samples were taken from a phase I, first-in-human, multicenter, open-label dose-escalation trial of ivuxolimab. Adults with locally advanced or metastatic head and neck squamous cell, hepatocellular, melanoma or renal cell carcinoma were enrolled in the trial. CD4+ and CD8+ T cells were sorted separately from peripheral blood before TCR sequencing. Overall study results and their limits: Partial responders in the 0.1-3.0 mg/kg groups had among the lowest normalized peripheral clonal expansion, especially among CD8+ T cells. The antigen specificity of the peripheral T cells that underwent clonal expansion was not determined. Clonal expansion of both CD4+ and CD8+ blood T cells was observed from baseline to week 6 at doses 0.1 to 3.0 mg/kg. After ivuxolimab, expanded clones were on average more numerous among CD8+ T cells than among CD4+ T cells. Low levels of normalized T-cell clonal expansion were also seen in some patients who did not respond.

To sequence the TCRbeta CDR3 region, genomic DNA was isolated from the sorted cells. The immunoSEQ Assay was used to sequence the TCRbeta CDR3 regions. This is the immuneACCESS table as TCRdb keeps it, with only in-frame sequences that have V and J called. A part of the clones is gone; compared with another copy, unresolved V genes explain less than half, and the rest is unexplained. The sample yields some 41,000 clones; 70% to 90% were counted once. Of the sample, under 4% is held by the ten largest clones. The V end loses 3 bases and the J end loses 8 bases, and a stretch of 16 bases separates them. CDR1 and CDR2 were assigned from the germline V gene as MDHEN and SYDVKM. Counted from cysteine to phenylalanine, this CDR3 has 14 amino acids. The retained sequence is limited to the CDR3, 42 bases, with the frame set at the first base. Points on this clone: The clone's antigen remains unknown. No base qualities exist here, and no much larger clone lies one base off it.

The receptor comes from an adult with an advanced solid tumor such as melanoma, head and neck, liver or kidney cancer. Sample: CD4+ or CD8+ T cells sorted from blood, taken in a trial of the OX40 agonist ivuxolimab. The chain is assembled from TRBV28 and TRBJ1-2; no confident D gene assignment can be made. The sequenced DNA: TGTGCCAGCAGTTTGCTGGGCGGGGTGAAGGGCTACACCTTC. Translated, this is CASSLLGGVKGYTF.